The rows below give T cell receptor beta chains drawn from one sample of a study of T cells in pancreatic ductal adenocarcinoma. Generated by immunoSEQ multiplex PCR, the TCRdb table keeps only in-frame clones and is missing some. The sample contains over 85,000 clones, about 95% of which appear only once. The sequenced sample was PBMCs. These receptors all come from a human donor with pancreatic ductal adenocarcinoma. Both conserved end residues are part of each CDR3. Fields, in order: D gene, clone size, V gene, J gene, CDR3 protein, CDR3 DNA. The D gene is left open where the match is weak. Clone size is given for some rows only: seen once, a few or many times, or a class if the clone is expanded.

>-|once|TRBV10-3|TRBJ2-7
CAIRPSAGRYEQYF
TGTGCCATCAGGCCTAGCGCCGGTAGGTACGAGCAGTACTTC
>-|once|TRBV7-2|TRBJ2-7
CASSNLGGKLTYEQYF
TGTGCCAGCAGCAACCTTGGCGGGAAGTTGACATACGAGCAGTACTTC
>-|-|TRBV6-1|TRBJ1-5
CASSEPGLINQPQHF
TGTGCCAGCAGTGAACCGGGACTTATCAATCAGCCCCAGCATTTT
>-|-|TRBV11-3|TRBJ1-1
CASSLALRRKGGTEAFF
TGTGCCAGCAGCTTAGCTCTACGCAGAAAAGGGGGCACTGAAGCTTTCTTT
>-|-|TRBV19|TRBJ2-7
CASKDREGHEQYF
TGTGCCAGTAAGGACAGGGAGGGCCACGAGCAGTACTTC
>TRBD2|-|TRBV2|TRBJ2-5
CASSAGTSGSGETQYF
TGTGCCAGCAGCGCAGGGACTAGCGGGAGCGGGGAGACCCAGTACTTC
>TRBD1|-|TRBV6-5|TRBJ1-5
CASSLDRDYQPQHF
TGTGCCAGCAGTTTGGACAGGGACTATCAGCCCCAGCATTTT
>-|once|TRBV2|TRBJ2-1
CASSEGRGDNEQFF
TGTGCCAGCAGTGAGGGGCGGGGCGACAATGAGCAGTTCTTC
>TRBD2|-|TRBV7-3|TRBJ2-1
CASSSLGGERGYNEQFF
TGTGCCAGCAGCTCCCTCGGGGGGGAGCGGGGATACAATGAGCAGTTCTTC
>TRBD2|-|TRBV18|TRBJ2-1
CASSRGLAGGPENEQFF
TGTGCCAGCTCACGGGGACTAGCGGGAGGGCCTGAAAATGAGCAGTTCTTC
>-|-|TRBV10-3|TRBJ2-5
CAISFGSAPGTQYF
TGTGCCATCAGCTTTGGGAGCGCTCCTGGGACCCAGTACTTC
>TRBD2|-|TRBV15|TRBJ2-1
CATSRDRTSGIPQFF
TGTGCCACCAGCAGAGATAGGACTAGCGGGATCCCTCAGTTCTTC
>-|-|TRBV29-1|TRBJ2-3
CSAAPGHYSHTQYF
TGCAGCGCTGCCCCGGGACACTATAGCCATACGCAGTATTTT
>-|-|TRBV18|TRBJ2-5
CASSPLEETQYF
TGTGCCAGCTCACCACTCGAAGAGACCCAGTACTTC
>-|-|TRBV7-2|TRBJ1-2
CASSLDSNYGYTF
TGTGCCAGCAGCCTAGACAGCAACTATGGCTACACCTTC
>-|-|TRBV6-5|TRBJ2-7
CASSPRGGGYEQYF
TGTGCCAGCAGCCCGAGAGGGGGGGGCTACGAGCAGTACTTC
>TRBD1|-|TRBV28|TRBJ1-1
CASSSDWGQAFF
TGTGCCAGCAGTTCCGACTGGGGACAGGCTTTCTTT
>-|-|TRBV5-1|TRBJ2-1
CASSLAPYSSYNEQFF
TGCGCCAGCAGCTTGGCTCCTTATAGCTCCTACAATGAGCAGTTCTTC
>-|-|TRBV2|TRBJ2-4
CASKEGTLAKNIQYF
TGTGCCAGCAAAGAGGGAACACTAGCCAAAAACATTCAGTACTTC
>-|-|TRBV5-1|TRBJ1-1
CASTKWGGRNTEAFF
TGCGCCAGCACCAAATGGGGGGGGCGGAACACTGAAGCTTTCTTT
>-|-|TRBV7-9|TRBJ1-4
CASSLPFQGNEKLFF
TGTGCCAGCAGCTTACCCTTCCAGGGGAATGAAAAACTGTTTTTT
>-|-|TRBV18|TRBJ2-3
CASSPLERDTQYF
TGTGCCAGCTCACCACTTGAGAGGGATACGCAGTATTTT
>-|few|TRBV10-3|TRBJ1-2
CAISDQVQGYTF
TGTGCCATCAGTGACCAGGTACAAGGCTACACCTTC
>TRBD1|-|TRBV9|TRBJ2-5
CASSDRVGETQYF
TGTGCCAGCAGTGACAGGGTAGGAGAGACCCAGTACTTC
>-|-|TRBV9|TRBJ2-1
CASSVVPGEGRAVEQFF
TGTGCCAGCAGCGTAGTGCCGGGAGAAGGTAGGGCTGTTGAGCAGTTCTTC
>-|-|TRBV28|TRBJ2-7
CASSLPTVEQYF
TGTGCCAGCAGTTTACCCACGGTCGAGCAGTACTTC
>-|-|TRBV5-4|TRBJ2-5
CASSTSRKETQYF
TGTGCCAGCAGCACTAGTCGGAAAGAGACCCAGTACTTC
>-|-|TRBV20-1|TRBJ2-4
CSATQGNIQYF
TGCAGTGCGACTCAAGGAAACATTCAGTACTTC
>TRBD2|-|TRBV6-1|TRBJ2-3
CASSEFTSGRDTQYF
TGTGCCAGCAGTGAATTTACTAGCGGGAGAGATACGCAGTATTTT
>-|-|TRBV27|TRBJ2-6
CASSQGFLGANVLTF
TGTGCCAGCAGCCAGGGGTTTCTCGGGGCCAACGTCCTGACTTTC
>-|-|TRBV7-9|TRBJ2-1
CASSSSVEQFF
TGTGCCAGCAGCTCCAGCGTTGAGCAGTTCTTC
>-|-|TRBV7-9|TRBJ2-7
CASDTGDTYEQYF
TGTGCCAGCGATACGGGAGACACCTACGAGCAGTACTTC
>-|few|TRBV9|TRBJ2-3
CASSGSGFTDTQYF
TGTGCCAGCAGCGGAAGCGGTTTCACAGATACGCAGTATTTT
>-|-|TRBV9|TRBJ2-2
CASSVEPLTGELFF
TGTGCCAGCAGCGTAGAGCCCCTCACCGGGGAGCTGTTTTTT
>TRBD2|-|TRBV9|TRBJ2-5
CASSPTGGTQYF
TGTGCCAGCAGCCCCACGGGGGGGACCCAGTACTTC